The clone carrying this T cell receptor beta chain showed up just a few times. V was cut by 5 bases and J by 2 bases, with 17 bases left in between. There are 16 residues in the CDR3. Germline CDR1 and CDR2: SGHTA and FQGTGA. This sample was taken from a study of regulatory T cells in long-lasting Graves disease. The overall study: The antithyroid drugs taken by newly diagnosed Graves' patients had been used for under 3 months.

Time point described: newly diagnosed GD, antithyroid drugs for less than 3 months. Preparation of the TCR library used RNA extracted from PBMCs. Each patient gave approximately 9.6 milliliters of EDTA-anticoagulated peripheral blood. Building the TCR beta libraries relied on iRepertoire HTBI primers, and CDR3 regions underwent Arm-PCR. TCRdb re-called the multiplex PCR reads with MiXCR, one entry per CDR3 protein. This table holds just over 600,000 distinct CDR3 sequences, roughly 15% found once. The same data also went into a second study, on T cells in Graves' hyperthyroidism and ophthalmopathy. From that report: Most thyroid clonotypes that were expanded above 0.001 also turned up in blood.

This sequence originates from a woman in her twenties or thirties with Graves disease. The source material was peripheral blood mononuclear cells (PBMCs), sampled at new diagnosis, from a patient treated with antithyroid drugs. The J gene is TRBJ2-3, the V gene TRBV7-3, with a weak D call TRBD1 (6 bases). Here the CDR3 DNA reads TGTGCCAGCAGCCGAAAAGTGACAGGCTACACAGATACGCAGTATTTT. Translating it yields CASSRKVTGYTDTQYF.